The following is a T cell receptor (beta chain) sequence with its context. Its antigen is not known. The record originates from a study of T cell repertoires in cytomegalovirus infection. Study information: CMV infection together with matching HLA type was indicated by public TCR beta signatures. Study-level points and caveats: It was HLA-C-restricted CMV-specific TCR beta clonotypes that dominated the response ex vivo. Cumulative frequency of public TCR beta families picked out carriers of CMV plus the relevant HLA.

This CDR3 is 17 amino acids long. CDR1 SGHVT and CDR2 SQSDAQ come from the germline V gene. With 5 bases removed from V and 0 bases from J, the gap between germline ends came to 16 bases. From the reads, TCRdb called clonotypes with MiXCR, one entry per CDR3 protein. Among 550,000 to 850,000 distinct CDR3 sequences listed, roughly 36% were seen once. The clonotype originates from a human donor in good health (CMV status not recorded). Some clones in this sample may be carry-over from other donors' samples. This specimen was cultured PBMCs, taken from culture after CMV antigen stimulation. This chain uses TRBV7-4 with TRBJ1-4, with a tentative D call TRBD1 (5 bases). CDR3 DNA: TGTGCCAGCAGCCCTAGGAGGGGTAGTGCAACTAATGAAAAACTGTTTTTT. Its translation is CASSPRRGSATNEKLFF.